The source of this T cell receptor (beta chain) is a study of cytomegalovirus exposure and HLA in healthy donors. The PCR contained 60 Vbeta and 13 Jbeta primers. Profiling relied on immunoSEQ multiplex PCR, and the TCRdb table lists in-frame clones only, not all of them. This listing includes approximately 52,000 clones. The germline gives CDR1 SGDLS, CDR2 YYNGEE. The CDR3 runs to 15 residues. Trimming cost V 4 bases and J 2 bases; bases outside gene matches: 6. As concerns this clone: Its cognate antigen is unknown.

Study-level points and caveats: Altogether, more than 150 TCR beta chains were recorded as cytomegalovirus-associated. The authors excluded some V segments, including TRBV6-2 and TRBV6-3, as indistinguishable. Available immune exposure information covered CMV serostatus only.

The sequenced material came from PBMCs. The V and J genes are TRBV9 and TRBJ2-7; 10 nucleotides match TRBD2. This clonotype was obtained from a man aged 50 to 60 in good health and CMV-seropositive. This CDR3 is CASSPRSGRAYEQYF. CDR3 nucleotide sequence: TGTGCCAGCAGCCCCCGGAGCGGGAGGGCCTACGAGCAGTACTTC.